The clone carrying this T cell receptor (beta chain) was counted once. Treatment of the sample: 15 to 20 received Ad26.COV2.S at low or high dose, single or two shots; roughly 5 received placebo; per-sample allocation not given. The samples were gathered on day 63 after the first injection of vaccine or placebo. The source of the sample is a study of Ad26.COV2.S vaccination and SARS-CoV-2 variants. Study summary: Once or twice, 56 days apart, Ad26.COV2.S was delivered intramuscularly.

Clones were sequenced by immunoSEQ multiplex PCR, and TCRdb holds only the in-frame ones, with some missing. The table includes around 250,000 clones, approximately 90% detected once. This sequence originates from a person aged 18-60 years who received the Ad26.COV2.S COVID-19 vaccine or a placebo. The source was peripheral blood, collected in a trial of Ad26.COV2.S vaccine versus placebo.

Here the CDR3 reads CASRPSGRANEQFF. For the CDR3, the DNA is TGTGCCAGCAGACCTAGCGGGAGGGCGAATGAGCAGTTCTTC. The V gene is TRBV5-4, the J gene TRBJ2-1, with 12 bases lining up with TRBD2. The CDR3 contains 14 residues. Unmatched junction bases numbered 4, after V lost 5 bases and J lost 7 bases. Germline V gene lookup returns CDR1 SGHNT and CDR2 YYREEE (reference sequence).